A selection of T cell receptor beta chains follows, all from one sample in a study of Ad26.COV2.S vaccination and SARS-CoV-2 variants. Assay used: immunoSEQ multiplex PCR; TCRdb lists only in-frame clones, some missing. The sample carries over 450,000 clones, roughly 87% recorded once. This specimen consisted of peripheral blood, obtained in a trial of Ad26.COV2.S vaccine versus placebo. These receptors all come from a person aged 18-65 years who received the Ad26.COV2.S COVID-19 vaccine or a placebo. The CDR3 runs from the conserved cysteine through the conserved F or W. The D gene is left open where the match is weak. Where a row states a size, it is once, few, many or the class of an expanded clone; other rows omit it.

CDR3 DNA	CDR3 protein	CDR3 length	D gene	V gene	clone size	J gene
TGCGCCAGCAGCTTCGCAGCCGGGACAGGGATCAATGAGCAGTTCTTC	CASSFAAGTGINEQFF	16	TRBD1	TRBV5-1	NA	TRBJ2-1
TGTGCCAGCTCACCACCTTCGCCCACTGAAGCTTTCTTT	CASSPPSPTEAFF	13	NA	TRBV18	NA	TRBJ1-1
TGTGCCACCACCCGGGGAGGACACTCCTACGAGCAGTACTTC	CATTRGGHSYEQYF	14	NA	TRBV6-5	NA	TRBJ2-7
TGTGCCAGCAGTTACGCAACTAGCGGGAGCTCCTACGAGCAGTACTTC	CASSYATSGSSYEQYF	16	TRBD2	TRBV6-5	NA	TRBJ2-7
TGTGCCAGCAGCTCTCGACTAGCGGGGCTCACAGATACGCAGTATTTT	CASSSRLAGLTDTQYF	16	TRBD2	TRBV5-4	NA	TRBJ2-3
TGTGCCAGCACCCGGGAGGGGGTATATGGCTACACCTTC	CASTREGVYGYTF	13	NA	TRBV3-1/TRBV3-2	few	TRBJ1-2
TGTGCCAGTAGCCCAGGGGCGAGCTACGAGCAGTACTTC	CASSPGASYEQYF	13	NA	TRBV19	NA	TRBJ2-7
TGTGCCAGCTCACCGTCCCGGGGGGATACGCAGTATTTT	CASSPSRGDTQYF	13	NA	TRBV18	NA	TRBJ2-3
TGTGCCAGCAGTTACTCCCCCTTGCGGGTGCCCTACGAGCAGTACTTC	CASSYSPLRVPYEQYF	16	NA	TRBV6-6	NA	TRBJ2-7
TGTGCCAGCAGTGAAGCGCTTTGGACAGGGATCGGTTATCAGCCCCAGCATTTT	CASSEALWTGIGYQPQHF	18	TRBD1	TRBV2	NA	TRBJ1-5
TGTGCCAGCAGCCCCGGGACAGGGGGCTTAGGTTTGTGGAATGAGCAGTTCTTC	CASSPGTGGLGLWNEQFF	18	TRBD1	TRBV7-9	NA	TRBJ2-1
TGTGCCAGCAGCCCCCACAGGGTAGTCGGCGAGCAGTACTTC	CASSPHRVVGEQYF	14	NA	TRBV11-3	NA	TRBJ2-7
TGTGCCAGCAGTTTTGGTCTCTTTAATGAAAAACTGTTTTTT	CASSFGLFNEKLFF	14	NA	TRBV6-5	NA	TRBJ1-4
TGTGCCAGCTCACCACCTAGCGACAGAAACACCATATATTTT	CASSPPSDRNTIYF	14	NA	TRBV18	NA	TRBJ1-3
TGTGCCAGCAAATACTCCCAAGAGAGCTCCTACGAGCAGTACTTC	CASKYSQESSYEQYF	15	NA	TRBV6-2/TRBV6-3	NA	TRBJ2-7